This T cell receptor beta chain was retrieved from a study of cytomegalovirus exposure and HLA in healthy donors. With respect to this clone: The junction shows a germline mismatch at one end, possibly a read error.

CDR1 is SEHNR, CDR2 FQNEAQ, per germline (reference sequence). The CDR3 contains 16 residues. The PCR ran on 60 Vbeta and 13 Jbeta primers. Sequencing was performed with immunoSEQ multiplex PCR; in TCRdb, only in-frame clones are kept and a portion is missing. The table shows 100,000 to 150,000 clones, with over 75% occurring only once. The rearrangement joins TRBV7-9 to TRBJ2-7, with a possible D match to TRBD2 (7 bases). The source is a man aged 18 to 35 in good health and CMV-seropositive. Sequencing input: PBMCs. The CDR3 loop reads CSSSWGRGDVSYEQYF. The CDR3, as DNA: TGTTCCAGCAGTTGGGGGAGGGGGGACGTCTCCTACGAGCAGTACTTC.